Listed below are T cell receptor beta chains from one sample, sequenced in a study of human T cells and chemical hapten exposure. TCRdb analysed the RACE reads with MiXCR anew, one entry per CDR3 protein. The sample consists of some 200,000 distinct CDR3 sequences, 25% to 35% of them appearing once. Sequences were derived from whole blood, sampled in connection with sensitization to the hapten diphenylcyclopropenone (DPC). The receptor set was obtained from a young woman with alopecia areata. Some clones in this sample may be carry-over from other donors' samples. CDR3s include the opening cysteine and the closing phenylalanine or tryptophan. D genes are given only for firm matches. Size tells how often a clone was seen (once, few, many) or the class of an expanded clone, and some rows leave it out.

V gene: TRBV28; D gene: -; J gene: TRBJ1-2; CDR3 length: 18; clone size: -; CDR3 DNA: TGTGCCAGCAGCCCCCGGGGAAGCAGGGTTTCCCTTAACTATGGCTACACCTTC; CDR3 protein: CASSPRGSRVSLNYGYTF
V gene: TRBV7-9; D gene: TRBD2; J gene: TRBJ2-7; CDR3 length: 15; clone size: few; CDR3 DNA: TGTGCCAGCAGCTTAGGGACTAGCTCCCTCGACGAGCAGTACTTC; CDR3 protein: CASSLGTSSLDEQYF
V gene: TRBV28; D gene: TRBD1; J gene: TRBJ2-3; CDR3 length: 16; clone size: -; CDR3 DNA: TGTGCCAGCTCCGGGACAGGGGAAAGTACGGCGGATACGCAGTATTTT; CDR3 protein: CASSGTGESTADTQYF
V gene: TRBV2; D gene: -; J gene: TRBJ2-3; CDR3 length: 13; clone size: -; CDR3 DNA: TGTGCCAGCAGTGAAGACAGCACAGATACGCAGTATTTT; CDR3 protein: CASSEDSTDTQYF
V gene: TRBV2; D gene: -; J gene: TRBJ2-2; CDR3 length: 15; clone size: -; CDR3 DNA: TGTGCCAGCAGTGTGATGGGTGGGGACACCGGGGAGCTGTTTTTT; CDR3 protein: CASSVMGGDTGELFF
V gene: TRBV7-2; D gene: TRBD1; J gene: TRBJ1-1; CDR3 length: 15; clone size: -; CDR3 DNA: TGTGCCAGCAGTCGACTACAGGGGGCGCGTACTGAAGCTTTCTTT; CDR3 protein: CASSRLQGARTEAFF
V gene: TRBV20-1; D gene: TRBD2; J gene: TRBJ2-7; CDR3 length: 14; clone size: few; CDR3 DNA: TGCAGTGCCCCGACTAGCGGGGGGCCTTACGAGCAGTACTTC; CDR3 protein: CSAPTSGGPYEQYF
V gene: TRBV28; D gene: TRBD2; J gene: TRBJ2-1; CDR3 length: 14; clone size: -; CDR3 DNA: TGTGCCAGCTACCCCGGGAGGGCCTACAATGAGCAGTTCTTC; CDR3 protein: CASYPGRAYNEQFF
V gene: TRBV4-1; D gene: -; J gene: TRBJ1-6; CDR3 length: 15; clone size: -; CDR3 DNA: TGCGCCAGCAGCCTTTACCGGGATAATAATTCACCCCTCCACTTT; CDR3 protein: CASSLYRDNNSPLHF
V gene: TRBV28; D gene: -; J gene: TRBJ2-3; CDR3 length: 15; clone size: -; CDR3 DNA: TGTGCCAGCAGTCTCCGGACAGGAGGGACAGATACGCAGTATTTT; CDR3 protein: CASSLRTGGTDTQYF
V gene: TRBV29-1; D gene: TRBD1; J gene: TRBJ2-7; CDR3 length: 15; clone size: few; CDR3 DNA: TGCAGCGTCAAGGGGAGCGGGACAGGGACCTACGAGCAGTACTTC; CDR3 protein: CSVKGSGTGTYEQYF